The clone carrying this TCR beta chain was observed a single time. Trimming cost V 4 bases and J 4 bases; bases outside gene matches: 5. CDR3 length: 15 residues. Per the germline V gene, CDR1 is MDHEN and CDR2 is SYDVKM. These data originate in a study of shared clonotypes between healthy human individuals. Libraries were prepared by immunoSEQ multiplex PCR; TCRdb keeps only in-frame clonotypes and omits some of them. The sample lists more than 900,000 clones; 75% to 85% were seen once. The source of this sequence is a man younger than 35 in good health. Some clones in this sample may be carry-over from other donors' samples. The sequenced sample was memory CD4+ T cells from PBMCs. The subset is: CD45RA-negative fraction. This chain joins TRBV28 and TRBJ2-7; 12 positions agree with TRBD2. The CDR3 spells CASSSRTSGVYEQYF. The DNA of the CDR3 is TGTGCCAGCAGTTCTCGGACTAGCGGGGTATACGAGCAGTACTTC.